The 5 T cell receptor beta chains given below trace back to one sample, sequenced in a study of shared clonotypes between healthy human individuals. Profiling relied on immunoSEQ multiplex PCR, and the TCRdb table lists in-frame clones only, not all of them. The data show fewer than 600,000 clones, 77% seen once. Material for sequencing was PBMCs. Receptors were obtained from a middle-aged woman in good health. Some clones in this sample may be carry-over from other donors' samples.

The gene calls are TRBV11-2 and TRBJ2-7, with TRBD2 matching 7 bases. CDR1 is SGHAT, CDR2 FQNNGV, per germline. The V segment lost 3 bases and the J segment 2 bases; nucleotides outside the gene matches: 4. The CDR3 consists of 14 residues. CDR3: CASSFGGRAYEQYF. The CDR3, as DNA: TGTGCCAGCAGCTTTGGGGGGAGGGCCTACGAGCAGTACTTC.

About this clone itself: This probably arose from a read error, given a far larger clone one base away. This rearrangement joins TRBV5-1 to TRBJ2-4, with 7 bases that match TRBD1. The CDR3 contains 15 residues. The germline CDR1 and CDR2 sequences are SGHRS and YFSETQ. The junction had 10 bases not matched to a gene; V was cut back by 4 bases and J by 6 bases. CDR3 loop: CASSLGGQPGNIQYF. DNA of the CDR3: TGCGCCAGCAGCCTAGGGGGCCAACCCGGAAACATTCAGTACTTC. Full variable domain (outside the CDR3, taken from reference TRBV5-1 and TRBJ2-4): KAGVTQTPRYLIKTRGQQVTLSCSPISGHRSVSWYQQTPGQGLQFLFEYFSETQRNKGNFPGRFSGRQFSNSRSEMNVSTLELGDSALYLCASSLGGQPGNIQYFGAGTRLSVL.

This clone was seen a single time. The chain recombines TRBV30 with TRBJ2-2; D perhaps matches TRBD2 (5 bases). The CDR3 sequence is 14 residues long. CDR1 and CDR2 (germline): GTSNPN, SVGIG (reference sequence). Trimming took off 3 bases at V and 5 bases at J, with 13 bases between the two ends. The CDR3 DNA sequence: TGTGCCTGGAGCCGAGATCTAGCAACCGGGGAGCTGTTTTTT. Protein sequence: CAWSRDLATGELFF.

V usage is TRBV14 and J usage is TRBJ2-2; perhaps TRBD1 as D (5 bases). Germline V gene lookup returns CDR1 SGHDN and CDR2 FVKESK. V lost 3 bases and J 6 bases, leaving 5 bases between the germline ends. This CDR3 region has 12 residues. CDR3 in DNA: TGTGCCAGCAGCCACAGGGCCGGGGAGCTGTTTTTT. Residues: CASSHRAGELFF.

The CDR3, as DNA: TGCAGCGTTAGGGATACTGGGGCCAACGTCCTGACTTTC. It encodes CSVRDTGANVLTF. The rearrangement joins TRBV29-1 to TRBJ2-6; D not resolved. Germline lookup yields CDR1 SQVTM and CDR2 ANQGSEA. The V gene lost 5 bases and the J gene lost 2 bases, with 7 bases spanning the gap. The CDR3 extends over 13 amino acids.